These 3 T cell receptor beta chains were sequenced from one sample in a study of blood T cell repertoires in COVID-19. Clones were sequenced by immunoSEQ multiplex PCR, and TCRdb holds only the in-frame ones, with some missing. The sample includes a few hundred thousand clones, about 82% seen only once; the top ten take under 2%. Sequenced: peripheral blood. These receptors all stem from a woman between 50 and 59 years old with acute or convalescent COVID-19.

The chain employs TRBV5-6 and TRBJ1-2; 7 bases agree with TRBD1. The CDR3 has 15 residues. The J segment lost 2 bases and the V segment lost 4 bases, leaving 8 bases of the junction unmatched. CDR1 and CDR2 (germline): SGHDT, YYEEEE. CDR3 DNA sequence: TGTGCCAGCAGCCGCCTGACAGGGCCCAACTATGGCTACACCTTC. Its protein product is CASSRLTGPNYGYTF.

This chain links TRBV29-1 with TRBJ1-1, with D perhaps TRBD1 (5 bases). Germline V gene sequence: CDR1 SQVTM, CDR2 ANQGSEA. This CDR3 is built from 13 residues. V was pared by 4 bases and J by 1 base, with 10 bases between. The DNA for the CDR3 is TGCAGCGTTGTGGAGGGACCGAACACTGAAGCTTTCTTT. Residues: CSVVEGPNTEAFF.

This chain joins TRBV28 and TRBJ2-3, with D maybe TRBD1 (5 bases). V was cut by 6 bases and J by 0 bases, with 10 bases left in between. The CDR3 contains 14 residues. Germline V CDR1 and CDR2: MDHEN, SYDVKM. The CDR3: CASRWGLSTDTQYF. DNA for the CDR3: TGTGCCAGCAGGTGGGGCCTTAGCACAGATACGCAGTATTTT.